Below are 14 T cell receptor beta chains sequenced from a single sample in a study of early T cells in non-severe SARS-CoV-2 infection. MiXCR, run by TCRdb on the 5' RACE reads, gives a single entry per CDR3 protein. The profile shows over 45,000 distinct CDR3 sequences, around 6.6% of them singletons. This specimen was whole blood, taken at baseline. The receptors shown here come from an adult who was a healthcare worker with PCR-confirmed SARS-CoV-2 infection or an uninfected control (not recorded which).

The J gene is TRBJ2-5, the V gene TRBV13; 8 bases are shared with TRBD1. V lost 5 bases, J lost 5 bases, and 7 bases stayed unmatched. Germline CDR1 is PRHDT and CDR2 is FYEKMQ (reference sequence). The CDR3 has 14 amino acids. The CDR3 nucleotides read TGTGCCAGCAGCAACCGGACAGGGAAGGAGACCCAGTACTTC. This encodes CASSNRTGKETQYF.

The genes are TRBV4-3 and TRBJ1-2; D gene unclear. The CDR3 length is 14 residues. Germline V CDR1 and CDR2: LGHNA, YSLEER. V lost 0 bases to trimming and J lost 2 bases, with 7 bases between them. The CDR3 sequence is CASSQDPRNYGYTF. The CDR3 region has the DNA TGCGCCAGCAGCCAAGATCCACGGAACTATGGCTACACCTTC.

The chain couples TRBV7-3 to TRBJ2-3, with D possibly being TRBD2 (6 bases). This CDR3 is 15 amino acids long. Trimming cost V 5 bases and J 0 bases, with 12 bases left between them. CDR1 and CDR2 from the germline V gene are SGHTA and FQGTGA. The CDR3 loop reads CASSPRGGSTDTQYF. Written as DNA, the CDR3 is TGTGCCAGCAGCCCACGTGGGGGGAGCACAGATACGCAGTATTTT.

This clonotype was seen a few times. This chain links TRBV10-3 with TRBJ2-3; D tentatively reads TRBD1 or TRBD2 (5 bases each). Germline CDR1 ENHRY, CDR2 SYGVKD. This CDR3 region has 14 residues. The ends were cut back, 8 bases at V and 0 bases at J, with 12 bases in the middle. The CDR3 nucleotides are TGTGCCATCTGCAGGGAGCCAAGCACAGATACGCAGTATTTT. Translating gives CAICREPSTDTQYF.

There are a few counts of this clonotype. Here the CDR3 DNA reads TGTGCCAGTGGTGGTTTTGACGGGGAGCTGTTTTTT. Translated: CASGGFDGELFF. The chain links TRBV19 to TRBJ2-2; D gene ambiguous. With 8 bases removed from V and 7 bases from J, the gap between germline ends came to 11 bases. Germline assignment: CDR1 LNHDA and CDR2 SQIVND (reference sequence). This CDR3 region has 12 residues.

This clonotype was detected ten times or more. V gene TRBV7-3 combines with J gene TRBJ2-1; perhaps TRBD1 as D (5 bases). V was trimmed by 5 bases and J by 3 bases, leaving 14 bases between them. The CDR3 covers 15 residues. CDR1 and CDR2 from the germline V gene are SGHTA and FQGTGA. The CDR3 DNA is TGTGCCAGCAGCGAACGACAGCAGAGCTACAATGAGCAGTTCTTC. This sequence encodes CASSERQQSYNEQFF.

This clonotype was recorded at least ten times. This chain connects TRBV18 to TRBJ2-7; a possible D gene is TRBD1 (6 bases). Trimming cost V 2 bases and J 4 bases, with 9 bases left between them. The CDR3 sequence is 13 residues long. CDR1 is KGHSH and CDR2 is LQKENI in the germline V gene. The CDR3 DNA follows: TGTGCCAGCTCACCATACAGGGCGTACGAGCAGTACTTC. Protein sequence: CASSPYRAYEQYF.

The chain is built from TRBV2 and TRBJ2-3; D could derive from TRBD1 or TRBD2 (7 bases each). The germline gives CDR1 SNHLY, CDR2 FYNNEI. CDR3 length: 15 residues. Trimming shortened V by 11 bases and J by 4 bases, and 22 bases separated the two germline ends. CDR3 amino acids: CASQGGARIADTQYF. CDR3 nucleotide sequence: TGTGCCTCCCAGGGGGGGGCTCGGATCGCAGATACGCAGTATTTT.

The V and J genes are TRBV2 and TRBJ2-4; tentatively, D is TRBD1 or TRBD2 (5 bases each). V was shortened by 5 bases and J by 6 bases, with 11 bases between the two germline ends. This CDR3 comprises 13 residues. Per germline, CDR1 SNHLY and CDR2 FYNNEI. For the CDR3, the DNA is TGTGCCAGCAGTCCTGGGGACGGAAACATTCAGTACTTC. It yields the protein CASSPGDGNIQYF.

This clonotype was detected ten times or more. The chain uses TRBV7-2 and TRBJ1-5; TRBD1 agrees at 7 bases. The CDR3 is 14 amino acids. V dropped 6 bases and J dropped 6; count of bases not matched to a gene: 8. Germline V gene data show CDR1 as SGHTA and CDR2 as FQGNSA. The CDR3 sequence: CASRPQGSSQPQHF. For the CDR3, the DNA is TGTGCCAGCAGACCACAGGGGTCGAGTCAGCCCCAGCATTTT. The whole variable domain, remainder taken from reference TRBV7-2 and TRBJ1-5, is GAGVSQSPSNKVTEKGKDVELRCDPISGHTALYWYRQSLGQGLEFLIYFQGNSAPDKSGLPSDRFSAERTGGSVSTLTIQRTQQEDSAVYLCASRPQGSSQPQHFGDGTRLSIL.

This clonotype was counted ten times or more. CDR3 region: CASSFRNVPGPQHF. The CDR3 nucleotides are TGTGCCAGCAGCTTTCGGAATGTCCCTGGGCCCCAGCATTTT. J is TRBJ1-5 and V is TRBV14, with D unclear. Trimming stripped 5 bases from V and 9 bases from J, with 17 bases between. The CDR3 contains 14 residues. Germline values: CDR1 SGHDN, CDR2 FVKESK.

This clonotype was counted ten times or more. The rearrangement links TRBV24-1 to TRBJ2-3; either TRBD1 or TRBD2 may supply D (5 bases each). Germline CDR1 KGHDR, CDR2 SFDVKD. Trimming pared 9 bases from V and 6 bases from J, leaving 12 bases between. CDR3 size: 12 residues. The CDR3 DNA is TGTGCCACCGGGGACGACGGGGATACGCAGTATTTT. Translated: CATGDDGDTQYF.

The rearrangement uses TRBV10-3 and TRBJ2-7; 11 bases match TRBD2. The CDR3 has 15 amino acids. V dropped 5 bases and J dropped 9; count of bases not matched to a gene: 12. CDR1 and CDR2 (germline): ENHRY, SYGVKD. In nucleotides, the CDR3 is TGTGCCATCAGTCTAGGGACTAGCGGAGCTCGCGGGCAGTACTTC. It yields the protein CAISLGTSGARGQYF.

In this sample, this clonotype turned up a few times. V and J are TRBV29-1 and TRBJ2-1; D may be TRBD2 (5 bases). V dropped 7 bases and J dropped 6 bases, with 16 bases sitting between them. Per germline, CDR1 SQVTM and CDR2 ANQGSEA. This CDR3 comprises 13 residues. CDR3 region: CSALELAINEQFF. The DNA of the CDR3 is TGCAGCGCTTTAGAGCTAGCTATCAATGAGCAGTTCTTC.